This paragraph reports one T cell receptor beta chain. Authors' analysis steps: Researchers report that nucleated cell counts were estimated from reference gene primer amplification. Measured with immunoSEQ multiplex PCR; TCRdb has only the in-frame clones, and not every one. That table furnishes V, J and clone size, whereas the DNA furnished D and trimming. The table shows around 120,000 clones, with more than 60% occurring only once. This sample stems from a study of blood T cell repertoires in COVID-19. Looking at the study overall: Some COVID-19 samples were acute and others convalescent; all came from the United States, Italy and Spain. PBMCs, B-cell-depleted T cells, or T cells were the source of the cDNA or gDNA that made up the material.

Trimming removed 0 bases at V and 5 bases at J, with 10 bases between. Germline lookup yields CDR1 SGHNT and CDR2 YENEEA. The CDR3 contains 15 residues. The sequenced sample consisted of peripheral blood. The clonotype originates from a man between 70 and 80 years old with acute or convalescent COVID-19. This chain joins TRBV11-3 and TRBJ1-4; no clear D gene. The CDR3 loop reads CASSLEAGLNEKLFF. CDR3 nucleotide sequence: TGTGCCAGCAGCTTAGAGGCAGGCTTGAATGAAAAACTGTTTTTT.